The 19 T cell receptor beta chains below all came from one sample that was sequenced in a study of response to subunit inactivated influenza vaccine. TCRdb recomputed calls from the RT-PCR reads with MiXCR, one row per CDR3 protein. The table shows around 500,000 distinct CDR3 sequences, with roughly 11% occurring only once. The material was PBMCs from blood, obtained roughly 47 days after vaccination. These receptors were collected from a man aged 45-60 years who received an inactivated influenza vaccine.

The rearrangement uses TRBV14 and TRBJ2-3; D gene uncertain. The V gene lost 8 bases and the J gene lost 2 bases, with 11 bases spanning the gap. Germline values: CDR1 SGHDN, CDR2 FVKESK. The CDR3 spans 13 residues. CDR3 DNA: TGTGCCAGCGGCCCTGGGCTCACAGATACGCAGTATTTT. Amino acid sequence: CASGPGLTDTQYF.

This clonotype was found a few times. The chain uses TRBV19 and TRBJ1-2; D unclear. The V and J ends lost 6 bases and 7 bases respectively, with 12 bases between them. CDR1 is LNHDA and CDR2 is SQIVND in the germline V gene (reference sequence). The CDR3 runs to 12 residues. In DNA form, the CDR3 reads TGTGCCAGTAGGCCCCCGTTGGGTGGCTACACCTTC. Translating gives CASRPPLGGYTF.

The chain is built from TRBV7-6 and TRBJ2-5; 7 bases are shared with TRBD1. CDR1 and CDR2 (germline): SGHVS, FNYEAQ. After removal of 3 bases from V and 5 bases from J, the junction contained 12 bases not matched to a gene. This CDR3 spans 16 amino acids. CDR3 sequence reads: CASSLTRGPRGETQYF. The CDR3 DNA follows: TGTGCCAGCAGCTTGACACGGGGACCCAGGGGGGAGACCCAGTACTTC. The whole variable domain, filled in from reference TRBV7-6 and TRBJ2-5, reads GAGVSQSPRYKVTKRGQDVALRCDPISGHVSLYWYRQALGQGPEFLTYFNYEAQQDKSGLPNDRFSAERPEGSISTLTIQRTEQRDSAMYRCASSLTRGPRGETQYFGPGTRLLVL.

This clonotype was counted ten times or more. The chain employs TRBV29-1 and TRBJ1-4; no definite D call. V was pared by 0 bases and J by 3 bases, with 8 bases between. The germline gives CDR1 SQVTM, CDR2 ANQGSEA. The CDR3 is made up of 14 amino acids. CDR3 loop: CSVEDGGANEKLFF. Here the CDR3 DNA reads TGCAGCGTTGAAGATGGTGGGGCTAATGAAAAACTGTTTTTT.

This chain connects TRBV4-1 to TRBJ2-1, with 15 bases matching TRBD2. The V gene end was trimmed by 4 bases and the J gene end by 7 bases; junction bases not matched to a gene: 8. The CDR3 length is 17 residues. The germline V gene encodes CDR1 MGHRA and CDR2 YSYEKL. The CDR3 DNA is TGCGCCAGCAGCCCCGGACTAGCGGGGGGGCGTCAGAATGAGCAGTTCTTC. Protein: CASSPGLAGGRQNEQFF.

The J gene is TRBJ2-7, the V gene TRBV13; 8 bases agree with TRBD2. The CDR3 has 15 residues. CDR1 is PRHDT and CDR2 is FYEKMQ in the germline V gene (reference sequence). V dropped 5 bases and J dropped 4; count of bases not matched to a gene: 10. This chain's CDR3 is CASSRSRGGLYEQYF. The CDR3 coding sequence is TGTGCCAGCAGCCGCTCCCGGGGGGGCTTATACGAGCAGTACTTC.

This clonotype was recorded only once. The chain couples TRBV30 to TRBJ2-2, with TRBD2 as a possible D gene (6 bases). This CDR3 is built from 13 residues. V lost 2 bases, J lost 7 bases, and 11 bases lay in between. The germline CDR1 and CDR2 sequences are GTSNPN and SVGIG (reference sequence). The CDR3 here is CAWSPSEYGELFF. DNA of the CDR3: TGTGCCTGGAGTCCTAGCGAATACGGGGAGCTGTTTTTT.

The J gene is TRBJ1-1, the V gene TRBV20-1; no clear D. The CDR3 sequence is 12 residues long. Trimming removed 7 bases from V and 0 bases from J, with 9 bases in between. Germline V lookup: CDR1 DFQATT, CDR2 SNEGSKA (reference sequence). The CDR3 DNA sequence: TGCAGTGTCACGGTCCTGAACACTGAAGCTTTCTTT. This gives the protein CSVTVLNTEAFF.

The sample holds a few counts of this clonotype. The chain recombines TRBV6-1 with TRBJ1-3; D not certain. Germline CDR1 MNHNS, CDR2 SASEGT. Trimming stripped 4 bases from V and 0 bases from J, with 7 bases between. The CDR3 sequence is 14 residues long. The CDR3 DNA follows: TGTGCCAGCAGTGTAGGTAACTCTGGAAACACCATATATTTT. Encoded protein: CASSVGNSGNTIYF.

This clonotype was seen repeatedly, ten times or more. The V gene is TRBV14, the J gene TRBJ2-5; 7 nucleotides line up with TRBD1. This CDR3 is 17 amino acids long. V shed 3 bases, J shed 5 bases, and the junction held 15 bases outside the gene matches. Germline V gene sequence: CDR1 SGHDN, CDR2 FVKESK. In nucleotides, the CDR3 is TGTGCCAGCAGCCATCTTAGGGGGCCCCACCAAGCGGAGACCCAGTACTTC. It encodes CASSHLRGPHQAETQYF.

The rearrangement uses TRBV5-4 and TRBJ2-1, with 9 positions matching TRBD2. The V and J ends lost 4 bases and 4 bases, in that order; junction bases with no gene match: 6. Germline assignment: CDR1 SGHNT and CDR2 YYREEE (reference sequence). The CDR3 spans 15 residues. For the CDR3, the DNA is TGTGCCAGCAGCATACCTAGCGGGACTTACAATGAGCAGTTCTTC. Residues: CASSIPSGTYNEQFF.

V gene TRBV10-3 combines with J gene TRBJ1-6; 9 bases match TRBD1. V trimming: 3 bases; J trimming: 0 bases; junction bases outside the gene matches: 3. Germline assignment: CDR1 ENHRY and CDR2 SYGVKD. The CDR3 is 17 residues long. The CDR3 sequence: CAISDGTGSSYNSPLHF. Written as DNA, the CDR3 is TGTGCCATCAGTGATGGGACAGGGAGCTCCTATAATTCACCCCTCCACTTT.

V gene TRBV30 combines with J gene TRBJ1-3; TRBD1 matches at 7 bases. With 3 bases clipped from V and 4 bases from J, the junction kept 0 bases outside the gene matches. Germline loops: CDR1 GTSNPN, CDR2 SVGIG (reference sequence). The CDR3 loop spans 12 amino acids. CDR3 amino acids: CAWSRGGNTIYF. Written as DNA, the CDR3 is TGTGCCTGGAGCAGGGGGGGAAACACCATATATTTT.

The chain has TRBV11-2 and TRBJ1-5; D is unresolved. This CDR3 has 14 residues. Germline V gene lookup returns CDR1 SGHAT and CDR2 FQNNGV. V was cut by 1 base and J by 5 bases, with 9 bases left in between. DNA of the CDR3: TGTGCCAGCAGCTTAGGGGGATTGGATCAGCCCCAGCATTTT. Amino acids: CASSLGGLDQPQHF.

V usage is TRBV5-5 and J usage is TRBJ2-7, with TRBD2 identical over 10 bases. Germline V lookup: CDR1 SGHKS, CDR2 YYEKEE (reference sequence). This CDR3 is built from 15 residues. The V and J ends lost 5 bases and 5 bases, in that order; junction bases with no gene match: 10. This chain's CDR3 is CASRLAWLAGDEQYF. The DNA for the CDR3 is TGTGCCAGCAGACTGGCATGGCTAGCGGGAGACGAGCAGTACTTC. Combining the CDR3 with reference TRBV5-5 and TRBJ2-7 gives the whole variable domain DAGVTQSPTHLIKTRGQQVTLRCSPISGHKSVSWYQQVLGQGPQFIFQYYEKEERGRGNFPDRFSARQFPNYSSELNVNALLLGDSALYLCASRLAWLAGDEQYFGPGTRLTVT.

The chain uses TRBV6-5 and TRBJ1-1, with D possibly being TRBD1 (6 bases). Trimming cost V 2 bases and J 4 bases, with 8 bases left between them. CDR1 MNHEY and CDR2 SVGAGI come from the germline V gene. The CDR3 has 13 amino acids. The CDR3 reads CASSYVRGTEAFF. For the CDR3, the DNA is TGTGCCAGCAGTTACGTCAGGGGCACTGAAGCTTTCTTT.

The sample holds many counts of this clonotype. This chain uses TRBV13 with TRBJ1-3; D is unresolved. The CDR3 covers 14 residues. Germline-derived CDR1 and CDR2 are PRHDT and FYEKMQ (reference sequence). Trimming pared 8 bases from V and 0 bases from J, leaving 11 bases between. DNA of the CDR3: TGTGCCAGCCTCGATGGGGACTCTGGAAACACCATATATTTT. Its translation: CASLDGDSGNTIYF.

This clonotype has more than one count but fewer than ten. The chain employs TRBV20-1 and TRBJ1-1; 8 bases map to TRBD1. The germline CDR1 and CDR2 sequences are DFQATT and SNEGSKA (reference sequence). This CDR3 has 16 amino acids. V shed 5 bases and J 2 bases; nucleotides not matched to a gene: 13. The DNA for the CDR3 is TGCAGTGCTTTGGGGGGCCGACAGGGGTCAAACACTGAAGCTTTCTTT. Translated: CSALGGRQGSNTEAFF.

The chain links TRBV2 to TRBJ2-1; 7 nucleotides match TRBD2. This CDR3 has 16 amino acids. The germline V gene has CDR1 SNHLY and CDR2 FYNNEI. With 6 bases clipped from V and 0 bases from J, the junction kept 8 bases outside the gene matches. Written as DNA, the CDR3 is TGTGCCAGCAGGTTTACTAGCGAGAGCTCCTACAATGAGCAGTTCTTC. Translating gives CASRFTSESSYNEQFF.